A selection of T cell receptor beta chains follows, all from one sample in a study of PD-L1 blockade in urothelial cancer. The repertoire was sequenced with immunoSEQ multiplex PCR; TCRdb's copy has only in-frame clones and lacks some. The sample holds almost 90,000 clones, around 84% seen once. The starting material was PBMCs, obtained around atezolizumab (anti-PD-L1) treatment. The receptors here all came from a man aged 60-69 years with urothelial cancer. Both conserved end residues are part of each CDR3. The order of the fields is J gene, D gene, V gene, clone size, CDR3 DNA, CDR3 protein. The D gene is left open where the match is weak. Rows may omit the clone size; those that give it use once, few, many or a size class.

J gene: TRBJ2-7; D gene: .; V gene: TRBV18; clone size: .; CDR3 DNA: TGTGCCAGCTCACCACCGGGCCGGTGGGACGAGCAGTACTTC; CDR3 protein: CASSPPGRWDEQYF
J gene: TRBJ1-5; D gene: .; V gene: TRBV6-6; clone size: .; CDR3 DNA: TGTGCCGCTAGGGAGGGGGGCTCGAGCAATCAGCCCCAGCATTTT; CDR3 protein: CAAREGGSSNQPQHF
J gene: TRBJ1-2; D gene: .; V gene: TRBV12-5; clone size: .; CDR3 DNA: TGTGCTAGTGGTTACCAGGGTTATGGCTACACCTTC; CDR3 protein: CASGYQGYGYTF
J gene: TRBJ2-3; D gene: .; V gene: TRBV5-1; clone size: .; CDR3 DNA: TGCGCCAGCAGCTTAGGGACAAGCACAGATACGCAGTATTTT; CDR3 protein: CASSLGTSTDTQYF
J gene: TRBJ1-2; D gene: TRBD1; V gene: TRBV5-6; clone size: .; CDR3 DNA: TGTGCCAGCAGCTTGGTTCCGACAGGGACGTTTGGCTACACCTTC; CDR3 protein: CASSLVPTGTFGYTF
J gene: TRBJ1-2; D gene: .; V gene: TRBV5-1; clone size: .; CDR3 DNA: TGCGCCAGCAGTCCTAGCCTCAACAGCCAAGCTAACTATGGCTACACCTTC; CDR3 protein: CASSPSLNSQANYGYTF
J gene: TRBJ2-5; D gene: .; V gene: TRBV27; clone size: .; CDR3 DNA: TGTGCCAGCAGTTTCAGGCAGCCCGGCGGGGCCCAGTACTTC; CDR3 protein: CASSFRQPGGAQYF
J gene: TRBJ1-2; D gene: .; V gene: TRBV28; clone size: .; CDR3 DNA: TGTGCCAGCAGGAGCGGAGTGGAGGGCTACACCTTC; CDR3 protein: CASRSGVEGYTF
J gene: TRBJ1-6; D gene: .; V gene: TRBV6-1; clone size: .; CDR3 DNA: TGTGCCAGCAAATTGGGGGCCCCCTATAATTCACCCCTCCACTTT; CDR3 protein: CASKLGAPYNSPLHF
J gene: TRBJ2-7; D gene: TRBD2; V gene: TRBV6-5; clone size: .; CDR3 DNA: TGTGCCAGCAGCCTGGGACTAGCCGCCTACGAGCAGTACTTC; CDR3 protein: CASSLGLAAYEQYF
J gene: TRBJ1-2; D gene: .; V gene: TRBV5-1; clone size: .; CDR3 DNA: TGCGCCAGCAGCTTGGCCGGGTCTTCTAACTATGGCTACACCTTC; CDR3 protein: CASSLAGSSNYGYTF
J gene: TRBJ2-3; D gene: TRBD1; V gene: TRBV12-5; clone size: .; CDR3 DNA: TGTGCTAGTGGTTTGGGACGGACAGGGGGTTTGTCTCGCACAGATACGCAGTATTTT; CDR3 protein: CASGLGRTGGLSRTDTQYF
J gene: TRBJ2-1; D gene: .; V gene: TRBV7-2; clone size: .; CDR3 DNA: TGTGCCAGCAGCTTGGGCTCCTCATCCCATGATTGGCTCTTC; CDR3 protein: CASSLGSSSHDWLF
J gene: TRBJ2-7; D gene: .; V gene: TRBV4-1; clone size: .; CDR3 DNA: TGCGCCAGCAGCCGTACCACGGAGGCGGTCTACTACGAGCAGTACTTC; CDR3 protein: CASSRTTEAVYYEQYF
J gene: TRBJ2-5; D gene: TRBD1; V gene: TRBV5-5; clone size: .; CDR3 DNA: TGTGCCAGCAGCAGGACGGGACAGGGGGCCCCGGGAGAGACCCAGTACTTC; CDR3 protein: CASSRTGQGAPGETQYF
J gene: TRBJ1-4; D gene: TRBD1; V gene: TRBV28; clone size: .; CDR3 DNA: TGTGCCAGCAGTTTCAGGGGGCTGGATGAAAAACTGTTTTTT; CDR3 protein: CASSFRGLDEKLFF
J gene: TRBJ1-1; D gene: .; V gene: TRBV19; clone size: once; CDR3 DNA: TGTGCCAGTAGTTCTACAGGCCTAGGGGACACTGAAGCTTTCTTT; CDR3 protein: CASSSTGLGDTEAFF
J gene: TRBJ1-2; D gene: .; V gene: TRBV7-9; clone size: .; CDR3 DNA: TGTGCCAGCAGCTTTGCCGACTTAAGGGGCTACACCTTC; CDR3 protein: CASSFADLRGYTF
J gene: TRBJ1-1; D gene: .; V gene: TRBV6-5; clone size: .; CDR3 DNA: TGTGCCAGCAGTTACGCAGGGCGGAACACTGAAGCTTTCTTT; CDR3 protein: CASSYAGRNTEAFF
J gene: TRBJ2-4; D gene: TRBD2; V gene: TRBV5-6; clone size: .; CDR3 DNA: TGTGCCAGCAGTCGAGGACTAGCGGGGGGGAGAAACATTCAGTACTTC; CDR3 protein: CASSRGLAGGRNIQYF
J gene: TRBJ2-1; D gene: .; V gene: TRBV9; clone size: .; CDR3 DNA: TGTGCCAGCAGCGTAGTCCCTACGAGCAATGAGCAGTTCTTC; CDR3 protein: CASSVVPTSNEQFF
J gene: TRBJ2-7; D gene: TRBD1; V gene: TRBV2; clone size: .; CDR3 DNA: TGTGCCAGCAGTGAACCGGGACAGGCCCCACGCCAATACGAGCAGTACTTC; CDR3 protein: CASSEPGQAPRQYEQYF
J gene: TRBJ1-4; D gene: TRBD1; V gene: TRBV2; clone size: once; CDR3 DNA: TGTGCCAGCAGGATGGGACAGGGGACGTTTGAAAAACTGTTTTTT; CDR3 protein: CASRMGQGTFEKLFF
J gene: TRBJ2-1; D gene: TRBD2; V gene: TRBV5-4; clone size: .; CDR3 DNA: TGTGCCAGCAGCGGGACTAGCGGGAGGGCCTATGAGCAGTTCTTC; CDR3 protein: CASSGTSGRAYEQFF
J gene: TRBJ2-5; D gene: TRBD2; V gene: TRBV7-9; clone size: .; CDR3 DNA: TGTGCCAGCAGCTTAGCCTCTAGCGGAAAAGAGACCCAGTACTTC; CDR3 protein: CASSLASSGKETQYF
J gene: TRBJ2-3; D gene: .; V gene: TRBV7-9; clone size: .; CDR3 DNA: TGTGCCAGCAGCCCATCAGGACAAAGAGATACGCAGTATTTT; CDR3 protein: CASSPSGQRDTQYF
J gene: TRBJ2-1; D gene: .; V gene: TRBV19; clone size: .; CDR3 DNA: TGTGCCAGTAGCAGACTAGGAAGGGACCTCGAGCAGTTCTTC; CDR3 protein: CASSRLGRDLEQFF
J gene: TRBJ1-2; D gene: TRBD1; V gene: TRBV18; clone size: once; CDR3 DNA: TGTGCCAGCTCACCGGGACAGGGGGCGGAAGGCTACACCTTC; CDR3 protein: CASSPGQGAEGYTF
J gene: TRBJ2-1; D gene: TRBD2; V gene: TRBV29-1; clone size: .; CDR3 DNA: TGCAGCGTTGTCGCGGGGGGCGGCAATGAGCAGTTCTTC; CDR3 protein: CSVVAGGGNEQFF
J gene: TRBJ1-2; D gene: .; V gene: TRBV18; clone size: .; CDR3 DNA: TGTGCCAGCTCACCTACGCGGGATAACTATGGCTACACCTTC; CDR3 protein: CASSPTRDNYGYTF
J gene: TRBJ1-2; D gene: TRBD1; V gene: TRBV19; clone size: .; CDR3 DNA: TGTGCCAGTAGACCCACAGGGGGAAACTATGGCTACACCTTC; CDR3 protein: CASRPTGGNYGYTF
J gene: TRBJ2-2; D gene: TRBD2; V gene: TRBV7-3; clone size: .; CDR3 DNA: TGTGCCAGCAGCTTAGTCCCTAGCGGGGGGAACACCGGGGAGCTGTTTTTT; CDR3 protein: CASSLVPSGGNTGELFF
J gene: TRBJ2-1; D gene: TRBD2; V gene: TRBV19; clone size: once; CDR3 DNA: TGTGCCAGTAGTATCCTCGGACTAGGAGGCCGCGGGAATGAGCAGTTCTTC; CDR3 protein: CASSILGLGGRGNEQFF
J gene: TRBJ2-3; D gene: TRBD2; V gene: TRBV9; clone size: .; CDR3 DNA: TGTGCCAGCGGGAGGGGAGGGGGCACAGATACGCAGTATTTT; CDR3 protein: CASGRGGGTDTQYF
J gene: TRBJ1-1; D gene: TRBD1; V gene: TRBV28; clone size: .; CDR3 DNA: TGTGCCAGCAGGATGGGACAGGACGTCACTGAAGCTTTCTTT; CDR3 protein: CASRMGQDVTEAFF
J gene: TRBJ2-4; D gene: .; V gene: TRBV5-6; clone size: .; CDR3 DNA: TGTGCCAGCAGGCCGAGGGGGTGGCAAAACATTCAGTACTTC; CDR3 protein: CASRPRGWQNIQYF
J gene: TRBJ1-2; D gene: TRBD1; V gene: TRBV27; clone size: .; CDR3 DNA: TGTGCCAGCAGTTTATCGACAGGGGTTAGCTACACCTTC; CDR3 protein: CASSLSTGVSYTF
J gene: TRBJ2-1; D gene: .; V gene: TRBV10-1; clone size: once; CDR3 DNA: TGCGCCAGCAGTGAGTCGACGGGTAGAGGCAATGAGCAGTTCTTC; CDR3 protein: CASSESTGRGNEQFF
J gene: TRBJ1-2; D gene: .; V gene: TRBV5-6; clone size: once; CDR3 DNA: TGTGCCAGCAGCTTGGGTTCGGGGAACTATGGCTACACCTTC; CDR3 protein: CASSLGSGNYGYTF
J gene: TRBJ1-5; D gene: TRBD1; V gene: TRBV6-1; clone size: .; CDR3 DNA: TGTGCCAGCAGTGGAGGGGGACAGGGTAGGAGCAATCAGCCCCAGCATTTT; CDR3 protein: CASSGGGQGRSNQPQHF
J gene: TRBJ2-2; D gene: TRBD2; V gene: TRBV5-1; clone size: .; CDR3 DNA: TGCGCCAGCAGGGGTCTAGCGGGGGAGACCGGGGAGCTGTTTTTT; CDR3 protein: CASRGLAGETGELFF
J gene: TRBJ2-5; D gene: .; V gene: TRBV7-9; clone size: .; CDR3 DNA: TGTGCCAGCAGCTTAGGGGCGGGGTCAGAGACCCAGTACTTC; CDR3 protein: CASSLGAGSETQYF
J gene: TRBJ2-5; D gene: .; V gene: TRBV30; clone size: .; CDR3 DNA: TGTGCCTGGAGCGGGGGTACACAAGAGACCCAGTACTTC; CDR3 protein: CAWSGGTQETQYF
J gene: TRBJ1-1; D gene: TRBD1; V gene: TRBV19; clone size: once; CDR3 DNA: TGTGCCAGTAGTATAATACCGGGACAGCATAACACTGAAGCTTTCTTT; CDR3 protein: CASSIIPGQHNTEAFF
J gene: TRBJ2-2; D gene: .; V gene: TRBV27; clone size: .; CDR3 DNA: TGTGCCAGCAGTTTAGGGCAGGGCCTCACCGGGGAGCTGTTTTTT; CDR3 protein: CASSLGQGLTGELFF
J gene: TRBJ1-2; D gene: .; V gene: TRBV5-4; clone size: .; CDR3 DNA: TGTGCCAGCAGCTTGGACAGAAACTATGGCTACACCTTC; CDR3 protein: CASSLDRNYGYTF
J gene: TRBJ2-5; D gene: .; V gene: TRBV19; clone size: .; CDR3 DNA: TGTGCCAGTAGTGGCACCAGGGGCCGGGAGACCCAGTACTTC; CDR3 protein: CASSGTRGRETQYF
J gene: TRBJ1-4; D gene: TRBD1; V gene: TRBV18; clone size: .; CDR3 DNA: TGTGCCAGCTCACCAACCACAGGGGCGAAAAGCGAAAAACTGTTTTTT; CDR3 protein: CASSPTTGAKSEKLFF
J gene: TRBJ2-5; D gene: TRBD1; V gene: TRBV19; clone size: .; CDR3 DNA: TGTGCCAGTAGTTTTTGGCAGGGGGCGAGAGAGACCCAGTACTTC; CDR3 protein: CASSFWQGARETQYF